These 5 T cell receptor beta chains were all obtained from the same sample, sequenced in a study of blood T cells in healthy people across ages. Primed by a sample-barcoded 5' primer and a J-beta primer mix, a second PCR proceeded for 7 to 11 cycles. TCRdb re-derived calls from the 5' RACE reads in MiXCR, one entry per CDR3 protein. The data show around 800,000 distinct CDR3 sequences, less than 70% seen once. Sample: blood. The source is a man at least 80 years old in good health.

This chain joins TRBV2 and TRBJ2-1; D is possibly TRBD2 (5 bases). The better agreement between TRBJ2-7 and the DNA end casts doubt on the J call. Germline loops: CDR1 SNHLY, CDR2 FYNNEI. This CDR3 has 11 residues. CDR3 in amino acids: CASKSGNEQYF. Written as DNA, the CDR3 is TGTGCCAGCAAGAGCGGCAATGAGCAGTACTTC.

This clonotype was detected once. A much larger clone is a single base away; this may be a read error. In DNA, the CDR3 is TGCAGTGCTAGAGGGCAATGGGTCCCATCACCAGCTAGCGCAGATACGCAGTATTTT. Amino acid sequence: CSARGQWVPSPASADTQYF. The chain employs TRBV20-1 and TRBJ2-3, with D perhaps matching TRBD2 (6 bases). Trimming removed 1 base from V and 4 bases from J, with 27 bases in between. The CDR3 loop spans 19 amino acids. The germline gives CDR1 DFQATT, CDR2 SNEGSKA (reference sequence).

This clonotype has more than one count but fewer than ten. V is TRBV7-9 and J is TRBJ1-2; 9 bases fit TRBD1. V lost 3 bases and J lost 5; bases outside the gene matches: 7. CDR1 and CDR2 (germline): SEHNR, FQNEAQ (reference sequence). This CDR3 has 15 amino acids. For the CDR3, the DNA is TGTGCCAGCAGCTTGGGGGACAGGGCAGGATATGGCTACACCTTC. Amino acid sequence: CASSLGDRAGYGYTF.

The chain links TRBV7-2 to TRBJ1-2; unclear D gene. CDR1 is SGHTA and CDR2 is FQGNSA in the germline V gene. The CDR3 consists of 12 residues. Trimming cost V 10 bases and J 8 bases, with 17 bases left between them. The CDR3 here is CATLGRVTGYTF. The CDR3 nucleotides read TGTGCCACCCTGGGAAGGGTGACGGGCTACACCTTC.

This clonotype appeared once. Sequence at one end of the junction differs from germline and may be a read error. The CDR3 protein is CAGGLAPIGGWKDTEAFF. For the CDR3, the DNA is TGTGCTGGTGGTTTGGCCCCTATTGGCGGCTGGAAAGACACTGAAGCTTTCTTT. V gene TRBV12-5 combines with J gene TRBJ1-1, with D uncertain. The CDR3 is 18 amino acids. In germline, CDR1 is LGHNT, CDR2 FRNRAP.